Given below is one TCR beta chain in context. Its matching antigen is unknown. Primers included in the PCR were 60 Vbeta and 13 Jbeta primers. Method: immunoSEQ multiplex PCR; TCRdb's copy keeps in-frame clones and lacks some. The sample has over 40,000 clones; roughly 80% are singletons. This CDR3 has 14 residues. Germline loops: CDR1 LGHNA, CDR2 YSLEER. V dropped 4 bases and J dropped 4 bases, with 13 bases sitting between them. These data come from a study of cytomegalovirus exposure and HLA in healthy donors. Donors were nominally healthy when sampled, though unrecorded immune exposures were likely. The study's findings and limits: A later analysis linked a missense DCLRE1C variant to TCR beta V- and J-gene trimming.

This chain connects TRBV4-3 to TRBJ1-1; D is uncertain. The specimen sequenced was PBMCs. The TCR originated in a middle-aged woman in good health and CMV-seropositive. The CDR3 region is CASSRSRVSTEAFF. The CDR3 DNA reads as TGCGCCAGCAGCCGAAGCCGGGTTTCCACTGAAGCTTTCTTT.